These 8 T cell receptor beta chains were sequenced from one sample in a study of cytomegalovirus exposure and HLA in healthy donors. A multiplex PCR was run with 60 Vbeta primers and 13 Jbeta primers. Data came from immunoSEQ multiplex PCR; TCRdb stores just in-frame clones and leaves some out. The sample has tens of thousands of clones. Sequenced material: PBMCs. These TCRs come from a male donor in good health and CMV-seropositive.

V gene TRBV5-1 combines with J gene TRBJ1-1, with D possibly being TRBD1 (5 bases). V lost 0 bases to trimming and J lost 4 bases, with 16 bases between them. This CDR3 is 16 amino acids long. Germline CDR1 is SGHRS and CDR2 is YFSETQ. The CDR3 reads CASSLVGQGPITEAFF. Written as DNA, the CDR3 is TGCGCCAGCAGCTTGGTGGGCCAGGGCCCGATCACTGAAGCTTTCTTT.

This chain connects TRBV5-6 to TRBJ2-5, with a tentative D call TRBD1 (5 bases). This CDR3 contains 12 residues. The ends were cut back, 2 bases at V and 7 bases at J, with 9 bases in the middle. The germline gives CDR1 SGHDT, CDR2 YYEEEE. In DNA form, the CDR3 reads TGTGCCAGCAGCTTCCTAAGGGGGACCCAGTACTTC. This gives the protein CASSFLRGTQYF.

The V gene is TRBV28, the J gene TRBJ2-1; 9 bases are a match to TRBD2. The germline CDR1 and CDR2 sequences are MDHEN and SYDVKM. V lost 6 bases to trimming and J lost 1 base; unmatched junction nucleotides: 10. This CDR3 region has 17 residues. The CDR3 reads CASRGVAGGRSYNEQFF. The CDR3 DNA reads as TGTGCCAGCAGGGGGGTGGCGGGAGGGAGGTCCTACAATGAGCAGTTCTTC.

V gene TRBV6-6 combines with J gene TRBJ2-7; TRBD1 matches 9 bases. The CDR3 contains 13 residues. V dropped 10 bases and J dropped 3; count of bases not matched to a gene: 7. CDR1 MNHNY and CDR2 SVGAGI come from the germline V gene (reference sequence). CDR3 amino acids: CATTGQGHYEQYF. DNA for the CDR3: TGTGCCACCACGGGACAGGGACACTACGAGCAGTACTTC.

V and J are TRBV29-1 and TRBJ1-1; tentatively, D is TRBD1 (6 bases). The CDR3 is 13 residues long. The V gene lost 7 bases and the J gene lost 2 bases, with 14 bases spanning the gap. CDR1 is SQVTM and CDR2 is ANQGSEA in the germline V gene. Written as DNA, the CDR3 is TGCAGCGACACAGGGTGGGGAAACACTGAAGCTTTCTTT. Amino acids: CSDTGWGNTEAFF.

The chain has TRBV30 and TRBJ2-5; the D gene is possibly TRBD1 (6 bases). The CDR3 covers 11 residues. Between the trimmed V and J ends, which lost 2 bases and 5 bases, there was a span of 6 bases. The germline V gene encodes CDR1 GTSNPN and CDR2 SVGIG (reference sequence). CDR3 loop: CAWSQGETQYF. CDR3 coding DNA: TGTGCCTGGAGTCAGGGGGAGACCCAGTACTTC. Full variable domain (outside the CDR3, taken from reference TRBV30 and TRBJ2-5): SQTIHQWPATLVQPVGSPLSLECTVEGTSNPNLYWYRQAAGRGLQLLFYSVGIGQISSEVPQNLSASRPQDRQFILSSKKLLLSDSGFYLCAWSQGETQYFGPGTRLLVL.

Points on this clone: One end of the junction does not line up with germline, which may come from a read error. The V gene is TRBV27, the J gene TRBJ1-1; weak D call: TRBD1 (5 bases). The CDR3 is 14 amino acids. CDR1 and CDR2 (germline): MNHEY, SMNVEV (reference sequence). CDR3 DNA: TGTGCCAGCAGTCCCTTGGGCGGGGCCGGGAATGGGATCTTT. It is translated as CASSPLGGAGNGIF.

J is TRBJ2-7 and V is TRBV7-2; tentatively, D is TRBD2 (5 bases). V shed 3 bases and J shed 7 bases, with 19 bases lying between them. The CDR3 is 15 amino acids. Germline V gene lookup returns CDR1 SGHTA and CDR2 FQGNSA. The CDR3 DNA reads TGTGCCAGCAGCTTCCACTTCGTGGGAGCGAAAGAGCAGTACTTC. Encoded protein: CASSFHFVGAKEQYF.